These T cell receptor beta chains were read from a single sample in a study of CD8 T cells in ankylosing spondylitis. TCRdb re-analysed the 5' RACE reads in MiXCR, keeping a single row per CDR3 protein. The sample holds 300,000 to 350,000 distinct CDR3 sequences, less than 25% seen once. Source material: blood, either unsorted or a sorted T cell fraction (not recorded which). Source of these receptors: a female donor with ankylosing spondylitis or in good health (not recorded which). The CDR3 runs from the conserved cysteine through the conserved F or W. Each record gives: V gene, clone size, D gene, J gene, CDR3 protein, CDR3 DNA. A D gene is named only where the DNA matches it firmly. Size is omitted from some rows. Given values are once, few, many or a class for expanded clones.

v_gene: TRBV20-1
abundance: few
d_gene: .
j_gene: TRBJ1-1
CDR3aa: CSARGGTFLEAFF
CDR3nt: TGCAGTGCTAGAGGGGGGACATTTCTTGAAGCTTTCTTT

v_gene: TRBV28
abundance: .
d_gene: .
j_gene: TRBJ1-5
CDR3aa: CASRPTLGQPQHF
CDR3nt: TGTGCCAGCCGACCCACCTTGGGTCAGCCCCAGCATTTT

v_gene: TRBV6-4
abundance: few
d_gene: .
j_gene: TRBJ2-1
CDR3aa: CASSDFPASSYNEQFF
CDR3nt: TGTGCCAGCAGTGACTTTCCGGCCTCATCCTACAATGAGCAGTTCTTC

v_gene: TRBV20-1
abundance: .
d_gene: .
j_gene: TRBJ1-1
CDR3aa: CSASTRRLNTEAFF
CDR3nt: TGCAGTGCTAGTACGCGGCGATTGAACACTGAAGCTTTCTTT

v_gene: TRBV9
abundance: .
d_gene: .
j_gene: TRBJ1-4
CDR3aa: CASSVRPGAGEKLFF
CDR3nt: TGTGCCAGCAGCGTAAGACCAGGGGCTGGTGAAAAACTGTTTTTT

v_gene: TRBV12-3/TRBV12-4
abundance: many
d_gene: .
j_gene: TRBJ1-1
CDR3aa: CASSSGRTEAFF
CDR3nt: TGTGCCAGCAGTTCAGGGCGGACTGAAGCTTTCTTT

v_gene: TRBV29-1
abundance: many
d_gene: .
j_gene: TRBJ2-4
CDR3aa: CSVLEGSKNIQYF
CDR3nt: TGCAGCGTTTTGGAGGGTAGTAAAAACATTCAGTACTTC

v_gene: TRBV6-5
abundance: few
d_gene: .
j_gene: TRBJ2-5
CDR3aa: CASSYLLLRETQYF
CDR3nt: TGTGCCAGCAGTTATCTATTGCTGAGAGAGACCCAGTACTTC

v_gene: TRBV2
abundance: few
d_gene: .
j_gene: TRBJ1-1
CDR3aa: CASRVYGVNTEAFF
CDR3nt: TGTGCCAGCAGGGTGTATGGGGTGAACACTGAAGCTTTCTTT

v_gene: TRBV20-1
abundance: few
d_gene: .
j_gene: TRBJ1-3
CDR3aa: CSASPTENGNTIYF
CDR3nt: TGCAGTGCTAGCCCGACAGAGAATGGAAACACCATATATTTT

v_gene: TRBV7-9
abundance: few
d_gene: .
j_gene: TRBJ2-5
CDR3aa: CASTQRTAGEETQYF
CDR3nt: TGTGCCAGCACCCAAAGGACAGCGGGTGAGGAGACCCAGTACTTC

v_gene: TRBV29-1
abundance: many
d_gene: .
j_gene: TRBJ2-7
CDR3aa: CSARGLAYEQYF
CDR3nt: TGCAGCGCAAGGGGACTCGCGTACGAGCAGTACTTC

v_gene: TRBV18
abundance: few
d_gene: TRBD2
j_gene: TRBJ2-7
CDR3aa: CASSPNQREPPEQYF
CDR3nt: TGTGCCAGCTCCCCGAATCAGCGGGAGCCGCCCGAGCAGTACTTC

v_gene: TRBV6-1
abundance: few
d_gene: .
j_gene: TRBJ1-4
CDR3aa: CASSLKTPKRQKLFF
CDR3nt: TGTGCCAGCAGCCTGAAGACTCCTAAGCGGCAAAAACTGTTTTTT

v_gene: TRBV15
abundance: few
d_gene: .
j_gene: TRBJ2-7
CDR3aa: CATTPGVSYEQYF
CDR3nt: TGTGCCACCACTCCAGGGGTGTCCTACGAGCAGTACTTC

v_gene: TRBV20-1
abundance: .
d_gene: TRBD2
j_gene: TRBJ2-1
CDR3aa: CSARGVAGVGYNEQFF
CDR3nt: TGCAGTGCTAGGGGGGTAGCGGGAGTCGGCTACAATGAGCAGTTCTTC

v_gene: TRBV20-1
abundance: few
d_gene: TRBD1
j_gene: TRBJ2-1
CDR3aa: CSARQGNEQFF
CDR3nt: TGCAGTGCCAGACAGGGCAATGAGCAGTTCTTC

v_gene: TRBV7-9
abundance: .
d_gene: TRBD1
j_gene: TRBJ2-1
CDR3aa: CASSGDRAKKNEQFF
CDR3nt: TGTGCCAGCAGCGGAGACAGGGCGAAGAAGAATGAGCAGTTCTTC

v_gene: TRBV6-1
abundance: many
d_gene: TRBD2
j_gene: TRBJ2-2
CDR3aa: CASSILAGGNTGELFF
CDR3nt: TGTGCCAGCAGTATATTAGCGGGAGGGAACACCGGGGAGCTGTTTTTT

v_gene: TRBV5-1
abundance: many
d_gene: .
j_gene: TRBJ2-1
CDR3aa: CATIPESVYNEQFF
CDR3nt: TGCGCCACCATTCCGGAGTCAGTCTACAATGAGCAGTTCTTC

v_gene: TRBV6-1
abundance: .
d_gene: .
j_gene: TRBJ1-4
CDR3aa: CASSQHGTTNEKLFF
CDR3nt: TGTGCCAGCAGCCAGCATGGGACAACTAATGAAAAACTGTTTTTT

v_gene: TRBV11-1
abundance: few
d_gene: .
j_gene: TRBJ2-1
CDR3aa: CASSASLRGPTHSYNEQFF
CDR3nt: TGTGCCAGCAGCGCCTCCCTCAGGGGCCCCACCCACTCCTACAATGAGCAGTTCTTC

v_gene: TRBV20-1
abundance: .
d_gene: .
j_gene: TRBJ2-1
CDR3aa: CSAINQLGNEQFF
CDR3nt: TGCAGTGCTATAAACCAGCTGGGGAATGAGCAGTTCTTC

v_gene: TRBV7-2
abundance: .
d_gene: .
j_gene: TRBJ1-5
CDR3aa: CASSYYYDQPQHF
CDR3nt: TGTGCCAGCAGTTATTATTATGATCAGCCCCAGCATTTT

v_gene: TRBV10-3
abundance: .
d_gene: .
j_gene: TRBJ1-2
CDR3aa: CAISVGQLGYTF
CDR3nt: TGTGCCATCAGCGTAGGACAGTTGGGCTACACCTTC

v_gene: TRBV20-1
abundance: many
d_gene: .
j_gene: TRBJ2-5
CDR3aa: CSARPRTLETQYF
CDR3nt: TGCAGTGCTAGGCCCCGTACCTTGGAGACCCAGTACTTC

v_gene: TRBV15
abundance: many
d_gene: .
j_gene: TRBJ2-3
CDR3aa: CATSRENLATSTDTQYF
CDR3nt: TGTGCCACCAGCAGAGAGAACTTAGCCACTAGCACAGATACGCAGTATTTT

v_gene: TRBV5-1
abundance: few
d_gene: TRBD1
j_gene: TRBJ1-6
CDR3aa: CASSPGTGGGLGSPLHF
CDR3nt: TGCGCCAGCAGCCCTGGGACAGGGGGCGGATTGGGTTCACCCCTCCACTTT

v_gene: TRBV6-2/TRBV6-3
abundance: .
d_gene: TRBD1
j_gene: TRBJ2-5
CDR3aa: CASSQGQGLETQYF
CDR3nt: TGTGCCAGCAGTCAGGGACAGGGATTAGAGACCCAGTACTTC

v_gene: TRBV4-3
abundance: many
d_gene: .
j_gene: TRBJ2-1
CDR3aa: CASSQASGVGSEQFF
CDR3nt: TGCGCCAGCAGCCAAGCCAGCGGAGTCGGTTCAGAGCAGTTCTTC

v_gene: TRBV6-2/TRBV6-3
abundance: .
d_gene: .
j_gene: TRBJ2-7
CDR3aa: CASSSRAQGEQYF
CDR3nt: TGTGCCAGCAGTTCCAGGGCCCAAGGAGAGCAGTACTTC

v_gene: TRBV12-3/TRBV12-4
abundance: .
d_gene: .
j_gene: TRBJ2-7
CDR3aa: CASSVQTGRWEQYF
CDR3nt: TGTGCCAGCAGTGTCCAGACAGGACGTTGGGAGCAGTACTTC

v_gene: TRBV29-1
abundance: many
d_gene: .
j_gene: TRBJ2-7
CDR3aa: CSAQGRVSYEQYF
CDR3nt: TGCAGCGCCCAGGGACGGGTATCCTACGAGCAGTACTTC

v_gene: TRBV6-1
abundance: .
d_gene: .
j_gene: TRBJ1-1
CDR3aa: CASSPPSWNAEAFF
CDR3nt: TGTGCCAGCAGTCCACCCTCGTGGAACGCTGAAGCTTTCTTT

v_gene: TRBV28
abundance: few
d_gene: .
j_gene: TRBJ2-7
CDR3aa: CASSLSGPVEQYF
CDR3nt: TGTGCCAGCAGTTTAAGTGGGCCAGTCGAGCAGTACTTC

v_gene: TRBV20-1
abundance: .
d_gene: .
j_gene: TRBJ2-1
CDR3aa: CSARSREWSEQFF
CDR3nt: TGCAGTGCTAGGTCCCGGGAGTGGAGTGAGCAGTTCTTC

v_gene: TRBV12-3/TRBV12-4
abundance: .
d_gene: .
j_gene: TRBJ2-3
CDR3aa: CASSPYRLIATDTQYF
CDR3nt: TGTGCCAGCAGTCCCTATAGACTCATCGCCACAGATACGCAGTATTTT

v_gene: TRBV20-1
abundance: many
d_gene: TRBD2
j_gene: TRBJ2-7
CDR3aa: CSALPGLAGVKYF
CDR3nt: TGCAGTGCGCTACCGGGACTAGCGGGAGTGAAGTACTTC

v_gene: TRBV3-1
abundance: .
d_gene: .
j_gene: TRBJ2-1
CDR3aa: CASSRDLPNEQFF
CDR3nt: TGTGCCAGCAGCCGGGACCTACCCAATGAGCAGTTCTTC

v_gene: TRBV9
abundance: few
d_gene: .
j_gene: TRBJ1-4
CDR3aa: CASSVAPQTNEKLFF
CDR3nt: TGTGCCAGCAGCGTAGCGCCGCAAACTAATGAAAAACTGTTTTTT

v_gene: TRBV10-3
abundance: .
d_gene: .
j_gene: TRBJ1-1
CDR3aa: CAISPGTAARGAFF
CDR3nt: TGTGCCATCAGTCCTGGGACTGCGGCCCGGGGGGCTTTCTTT

v_gene: TRBV20-1
abundance: .
d_gene: .
j_gene: TRBJ2-1
CDR3aa: CSARDPLAQFF
CDR3nt: TGCAGTGCTAGAGATCCACTAGCCCAGTTCTTC

v_gene: TRBV7-2
abundance: .
d_gene: TRBD2
j_gene: TRBJ2-5
CDR3aa: CASSLDAGGPEETQYF
CDR3nt: TGTGCCAGCAGCTTAGATGCGGGAGGGCCCGAAGAGACCCAGTACTTC

v_gene: TRBV15
abundance: few
d_gene: TRBD1
j_gene: TRBJ1-3
CDR3aa: CATSRDPGTGATIYF
CDR3nt: TGTGCCACCAGCAGAGATCCCGGGACAGGTGCCACCATATATTTT

v_gene: TRBV12-3/TRBV12-4
abundance: .
d_gene: .
j_gene: TRBJ2-1
CDR3aa: CASSWLTRRYEQFF
CDR3nt: TGTGCCAGCAGTTGGCTGACTAGGCGGTATGAGCAGTTCTTC

v_gene: TRBV5-1
abundance: .
d_gene: .
j_gene: TRBJ1-1
CDR3aa: CASSWGQNGEAFF
CDR3nt: TGCGCCAGCAGCTGGGGCCAAAACGGTGAAGCTTTCTTT

v_gene: TRBV7-6
abundance: few
d_gene: .
j_gene: TRBJ2-2
CDR3aa: CASSLAPVLGTGELFF
CDR3nt: TGTGCCAGCAGCTTAGCTCCGGTTCTAGGTACCGGGGAGCTGTTTTTT

v_gene: TRBV7-2
abundance: few
d_gene: .
j_gene: TRBJ2-5
CDR3aa: CASSPDSPGTQYF
CDR3nt: TGTGCCAGCAGCCCGGACAGCCCCGGGACCCAGTACTTC

v_gene: TRBV12-3/TRBV12-4
abundance: few
d_gene: .
j_gene: TRBJ2-7
CDR3aa: CASRRLLGGGYEQYF
CDR3nt: TGTGCCAGCAGGCGACTGCTCGGAGGGGGCTACGAGCAGTACTTC

v_gene: TRBV9
abundance: many
d_gene: .
j_gene: TRBJ1-1
CDR3aa: CASSPINRNTEAFF
CDR3nt: TGTGCCAGCAGCCCTATTAACAGGAACACTGAAGCTTTCTTT

v_gene: TRBV30
abundance: .
d_gene: TRBD2
j_gene: TRBJ2-1
CDR3aa: CAWTAGGSNEQFF
CDR3nt: TGTGCCTGGACCGCGGGGGGGAGCAATGAGCAGTTCTTC

v_gene: TRBV7-2
abundance: few
d_gene: .
j_gene: TRBJ2-7
CDR3aa: CASSTRGEDREQYF
CDR3nt: TGTGCCAGCAGCACCCGAGGGGAAGATAGGGAGCAGTACTTC

v_gene: TRBV4-3
abundance: .
d_gene: .
j_gene: TRBJ1-2
CDR3aa: CASSQDRVSGYTF
CDR3nt: TGCGCCAGCAGCCAAGATAGGGTCTCTGGCTACACCTTC

v_gene: TRBV18
abundance: .
d_gene: .
j_gene: TRBJ2-5
CDR3aa: CASSPRTARQETQYF
CDR3nt: TGTGCCAGCTCACCAAGGACGGCCAGACAAGAGACCCAGTACTTC

v_gene: TRBV20-1
abundance: few
d_gene: .
j_gene: TRBJ2-1
CDR3aa: CSARGEGGNEQFF
CDR3nt: TGCAGTGCTAGAGGAGAGGGGGGCAATGAGCAGTTCTTC

v_gene: TRBV25-1
abundance: .
d_gene: .
j_gene: TRBJ1-2
CDR3aa: CTSSESAGALAWGGYTF
CDR3nt: TGTACCAGCAGTGAATCTGCAGGGGCCCTAGCTTGGGGTGGCTACACCTTC

v_gene: TRBV20-1
abundance: .
d_gene: TRBD2
j_gene: TRBJ2-1
CDR3aa: CSARKLGLAAEQFF
CDR3nt: TGCAGTGCCCGAAAGTTAGGGCTAGCGGCTGAGCAGTTCTTC

v_gene: TRBV12-3/TRBV12-4
abundance: few
d_gene: .
j_gene: TRBJ2-7
CDR3aa: CASSFPGTTQYF
CDR3nt: TGTGCCAGCAGTTTCCCTGGGACAACCCAGTACTTC

v_gene: TRBV10-3
abundance: .
d_gene: .
j_gene: TRBJ2-5
CDR3aa: CAISEVGLQKETQYF
CDR3nt: TGTGCCATCAGTGAAGTGGGGCTTCAAAAAGAGACCCAGTACTTC